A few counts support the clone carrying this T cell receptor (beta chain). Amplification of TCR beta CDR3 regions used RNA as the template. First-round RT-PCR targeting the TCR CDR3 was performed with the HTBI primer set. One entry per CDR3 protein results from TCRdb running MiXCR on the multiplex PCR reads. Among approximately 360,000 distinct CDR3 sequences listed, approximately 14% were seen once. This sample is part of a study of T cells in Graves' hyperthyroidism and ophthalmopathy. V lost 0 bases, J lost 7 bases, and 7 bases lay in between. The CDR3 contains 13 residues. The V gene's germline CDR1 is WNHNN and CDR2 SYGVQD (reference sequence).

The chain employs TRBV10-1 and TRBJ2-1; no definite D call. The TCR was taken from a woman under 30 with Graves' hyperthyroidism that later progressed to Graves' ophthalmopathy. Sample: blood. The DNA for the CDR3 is TGCGCCAGCAGTGAGTCGGGCCGAAATGAGCAGTTCTTC. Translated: CASSESGRNEQFF.